These T cell receptor beta chains were read from a single sample in a study of cytomegalovirus exposure and HLA in healthy donors. Only in-frame clones appear in the TCRdb table, and some are missing; sequencing was by immunoSEQ multiplex PCR. This sample has approximately 95,000 clones, with 78% found just once. Sequences were obtained from PBMCs. The receptors shown here come from a middle-aged woman in good health and CMV-seropositive. Both conserved end residues are part of each CDR3. A D gene is named only where the DNA matches it firmly. Clone size is not always given. Where it is, it says once, few, many or a class for expanded clones.

d_call	v_call	clone_size	j_call	cdr3_aa	cdr3_nt
NA	TRBV2	NA	TRBJ2-1	CASSERGFLVF	TGTGCCAGCAGCGAAAGGGGGTTTTTAGTCTTC
TRBD1	TRBV11-2	few	TRBJ1-3	CASSLVPTGAGNTIYF	TGTGCCAGCAGCTTAGTCCCCACAGGGGCTGGAAACACCATATATTTT
TRBD2	TRBV7-3	NA	TRBJ2-3	CASSREGKREDTQYF	TGTGCCAGCAGCCGCGAGGGGAAGCGGGAGGATACGCAGTATTTT
NA	TRBV5-1	NA	TRBJ2-1	CASSPGAWGLFINNEQFF	TGCGCCAGCAGCCCTGGGGCTTGGGGACTCTTCATCAACAATGAGCAGTTCTTC
NA	TRBV2	NA	TRBJ1-4	CASRAGHTSLTTNEKLFF	TGTGCCAGTAGAGCGGGACACACTTCACTAACAACTAATGAAAAACTGTTTTTT
NA	TRBV7-2	NA	TRBJ2-1	CASSLGIEQLHNEQFF	TGTGCCAGCAGCTTAGGTATAGAACAGCTACACAATGAGCAGTTCTTC
NA	TRBV29-1	NA	TRBJ2-1	CSVHSGHPLAPYNEQFF	TGCAGCGTACATTCGGGACATCCCCTGGCACCCTACAATGAGCAGTTCTTC
NA	TRBV30	NA	TRBJ2-1	CARLSGYNEQFF	TGTGCCCGCCTGTCGGGATACAATGAGCAGTTCTTC
TRBD1	TRBV7-6	once	TRBJ1-2	CASSRNQGDGYTF	TGTGCCAGCAGCCGTAATCAGGGGGATGGCTACACCTTC
TRBD1	TRBV27	NA	TRBJ1-2	CASSKTGTGGLTAF	TGTGCCAGCAGCAAAACCGGGACAGGGGGCCTAACGGCCTTC
TRBD1	TRBV15	NA	TRBJ1-1	CATSRGQGTTEAFF	TGTGCCACCAGCAGGGGACAGGGGACCACTGAAGCTTTCTTT
TRBD1	TRBV6-1	NA	TRBJ1-6	CASSKDRSNSPLHF	TGTGCCAGCAGTAAGGACAGGTCTAATTCACCCCTCCACTTT
NA	TRBV5-6	NA	TRBJ1-1	CASSLGGQMGTEAFF	TGTGCCAGCAGCTTGGGGGGACAAATGGGCACTGAAGCTTTCTTT
NA	TRBV4-1	NA	TRBJ2-7	CASSQFGGRRDEQYF	TGCGCCAGCAGCCAATTCGGCGGACGGAGGGACGAGCAGTACTTC
TRBD2	TRBV27	NA	TRBJ2-1	CASSLPYRGTSGRKAYNEQFF	TGTGCCAGCAGTTTGCCCTATCGGGGGACTAGCGGGAGGAAGGCCTACAATGAGCAGTTCTTC
NA	TRBV2	NA	TRBJ1-4	CAGREGRGGEKLFF	TGTGCCGGGCGAGAGGGTAGGGGGGGTGAAAAACTGTTTTTT
NA	TRBV6-5	NA	TRBJ1-1	CASSYYGGGSEAFF	TGTGCCAGCAGTTATTATGGGGGGGGGAGTGAAGCTTTCTTT
TRBD1	TRBV2	NA	TRBJ2-6	CATGQGAISGANVLTF	TGTGCCACTGGACAGGGGGCGATCTCTGGGGCCAACGTCCTGACTTTC
NA	TRBV9	NA	TRBJ2-1	CASSVATYNEQFF	TGTGCCAGCAGCGTAGCTACCTACAATGAGCAGTTCTTC
NA	TRBV7-6	NA	TRBJ2-7	CASSRGPSYEQYF	TGTGCCAGCAGCCGAGGGCCATCCTACGAGCAGTACTTC
NA	TRBV27	NA	TRBJ2-7	CASSPRFANSYEQYF	TGTGCCAGCAGTCCCCGTTTCGCGAACTCCTACGAGCAGTACTTC
NA	TRBV7-9	NA	TRBJ2-1	CASSTAPQRAYNEQFF	TGTGCCAGCAGCACCGCCCCCCAGCGGGCGTACAATGAGCAGTTCTTC
NA	TRBV9	NA	TRBJ1-2	CASSPTGLYGYTF	TGTGCCAGCAGCCCTACAGGGCTCTATGGCTACACCTTC
TRBD2	TRBV29-1	NA	TRBJ2-2	CSVEGTSGTNTGELFF	TGCAGCGTCGAAGGGACTAGCGGGACGAACACCGGGGAGCTGTTTTTT